One sample yielded the 14 T cell receptor beta chains listed below, sequenced in a study of blood T cell repertoires in COVID-19. Clones were sequenced by immunoSEQ multiplex PCR, and TCRdb holds only the in-frame ones, with some missing. The table records 45,000 to 55,000 clones, 90% of them present only once. Specimen: peripheral blood. The source of these receptors is a human donor in a cohort sampled during active COVID-19.

The chain employs TRBV3-1 (or the pseudogene TRBV3-2) and TRBJ2-1; D remains ambiguous. The CDR3 spans 12 residues. V lost 6 bases, J lost 7 bases, and 10 bases lay in between. Germline V gene lookup returns CDR1 LGHDT and CDR2 YNNKEL (reference sequence). DNA for the CDR3: TGTGCCAGCAGACAAACACCGAATGAGCAGTTCTTC. The encoded protein is CASRQTPNEQFF.

The gene calls are TRBV11-3 and TRBJ2-5, with a weak D call TRBD1 (5 bases). The V end was cut by 5 bases, the J end by 4 bases, with 11 bases between. This CDR3 spans 13 amino acids. Germline V gives CDR1 SGHNT, CDR2 YENEEA. DNA of the CDR3: TGTGCCAGCAGCAGGGGCAGCGCAGAGACCCAGTACTTC. This gives the protein CASSRGSAETQYF. Using reference TRBV11-3 and TRBJ2-5 for the parts outside the CDR3, the full variable domain is EAGVVQSPRYKIIEKKQPVAFWCNPISGHNTLYWYLQNLGQGPELLIRYENEEAVDDSQLPKDRFSAERLKGVDSTLKIQPAELGDSAVYLCASSRGSAETQYFGPGTRLLVL.

V is TRBV24-1 and J is TRBJ2-1; 9 positions agree with TRBD2. Germline lookup yields CDR1 KGHDR and CDR2 SFDVKD. The length of the CDR3 is 17 residues. Unmatched junction bases numbered 8, after V lost 4 bases and J lost 2 bases. The CDR3: CATSDPGTSRAYNEQFF. In DNA, the CDR3 is TGTGCCACCAGTGACCCAGGGACTAGCCGGGCCTACAATGAGCAGTTCTTC.

The chain is built from TRBV5-1 and TRBJ2-7; tentative D call: TRBD1 (6 bases). The V gene's germline CDR1 is SGHRS and CDR2 YFSETQ. With 2 bases removed from V and 6 bases from J, the gap between germline ends came to 9 bases. The CDR3 sequence is 12 residues long. The DNA of the CDR3 is TGCGCCAGCAGCTTTACAGGGCCCGAGCAGTACTTC. Encoded protein: CASSFTGPEQYF.

The chain couples TRBV19 to TRBJ2-7; TRBD2 aligns across 10 bases. Germline values: CDR1 LNHDA, CDR2 SQIVND (reference sequence). After removal of 10 bases from V and 5 bases from J, the junction contained 5 bases not matched to a gene. The length of the CDR3 is 12 residues. The CDR3 bases are TGTGCCAAGGCTAGCGGGAGAGACGAGCAGTACTTC. Translated: CAKASGRDEQYF.

The chain employs TRBV18 and TRBJ2-3; 8 nucleotides line up with TRBD2. Germline CDR1 and CDR2: KGHSH and LQKENI. This CDR3 comprises 16 residues. The V gene end was trimmed by 1 base and the J gene end by 5 bases; junction bases not matched to a gene: 8. Here the CDR3 reads CASSPRVGRGEDTQYF. CDR3 DNA sequence: TGTGCCAGCTCACCACGTGTCGGGAGGGGTGAAGATACGCAGTATTTT.

The V and J genes are TRBV18 and TRBJ1-3; TRBD1 matches 9 bases. Germline CDR1 is KGHSH and CDR2 is LQKENI. J was trimmed by 1 base and V by 4 bases; bases with no gene match: 5. The CDR3 totals 16 residues. The CDR3 DNA reads TGTGCCAGCTCACTGAAACAGGGGGCTTCTGGAAACACCATATATTTT. Encoded protein: CASSLKQGASGNTIYF.

The rearrangement links TRBV19 to TRBJ2-2, with 13 bases lining up with TRBD2. The V gene end was trimmed by 5 bases and the J gene end by 0 bases; junction bases not matched to a gene: 9. From germline, CDR1 is LNHDA and CDR2 SQIVND (reference sequence). This CDR3 spans 19 amino acids. CDR3 sequence reads: CASSPRLAGGTSNTGELFF. The CDR3 DNA reads TGTGCCAGTAGTCCAAGACTAGCGGGAGGAACCTCGAACACCGGGGAGCTGTTTTTT.

The chain combines TRBV3-1 (or the pseudogene TRBV3-2) with TRBJ2-1; 8 bases fit TRBD1. The CDR3 runs to 19 residues. With V trimmed by 2 bases and J by 8 bases, 20 bases remained unmatched. The germline gives CDR1 LGHDT, CDR2 YNNKEL (reference sequence). The CDR3 bases are TGTGCCAGCAGCCAAATTGGAAGAAGCAGGGGGCTGGCACACGATGAGCAGTTCTTC. Its translation is CASSQIGRSRGLAHDEQFF.

V usage is TRBV6-5 and J usage is TRBJ2-7, with 11 nucleotides matching TRBD2. CDR3 length: 14 residues. Trimming took 5 bases from V and 4 from J; bases not matched to a gene: 4. Germline CDR1 MNHEY, CDR2 SVGAGI. The CDR3 nucleotides read TGTGCCAGCAGTCCCGGGACTAGCGGATACGAGCAGTACTTC. This translates into CASSPGTSGYEQYF.

This chain connects TRBV3-1 (or the pseudogene TRBV3-2) to TRBJ2-2; D is unclear. Trimming removed 5 bases at V and 1 base at J, with 11 bases between. The CDR3 has 15 amino acids. CDR1 is LGHDT and CDR2 is YNNKEL in the germline V gene (reference sequence). The DNA of the CDR3 is TGTGCCAGCAGCAAACACCAAAGGAACACCGGGGAGCTGTTTTTT. Its protein product is CASSKHQRNTGELFF.

J is TRBJ2-7 and V is TRBV19, with TRBD1 as a possible D gene (6 bases). This CDR3 is built from 14 residues. Trimming stripped 6 bases from V and 6 bases from J, with 18 bases between. Germline V gene data show CDR1 as LNHDA and CDR2 as SQIVND (reference sequence). The CDR3 DNA is TGTGCCAGTAGGGAGACAGGATTGGTGGGCGAGCAGTACTTC. As protein: CASRETGLVGEQYF.

The rearrangement joins TRBV7-8 to TRBJ2-4, with TRBD2 matching over 7 bases. Unmatched junction bases numbered 8, after V lost 3 bases and J lost 0 bases. CDR3 length equals 17 residues. Germline CDR1 is SGHVS and CDR2 is FQNEAQ. The CDR3 spells CASSLVAGVLAKNIQYF. The DNA of the CDR3 is TGTGCCAGCAGCTTGGTTGCGGGGGTCTTAGCCAAAAACATTCAGTACTTC.

To note about this clone: One junction end disagrees with the germline gene, perhaps due to a read error. Within the sample, other DNA sequences also encode this same CDR3. The CDR3 coding sequence is TGTGCCAGTAGCCAAGGGGTAGGGGCCGGCGAGCAGTACTTC. Its protein product is CASSQGVGAGEQYF. The chain combines TRBV3-1 (or the pseudogene TRBV3-2) with TRBJ2-7; D may be TRBD1 (5 bases). Germline V gene lookup returns CDR1 LGHDT and CDR2 YNNKEL (reference sequence). The CDR3 length is 14 residues.